Listed here are 21 T cell receptor beta chains from one sample, sequenced in a study of tumor-infiltrating lymphocytes in primary liver carcinoma. Synthesis of TCR beta cDNA was carried out from 450 to 650 ng total RNA with a constant-region primer. Employing slightly modified ARM-PCR, three nested multiplex PCR rounds were run, and these gave rise to the TCR beta libraries. A C-beta reverse primer and TRBV1-TRBV30 forward primers served in each of the first two PCR rounds, at approximately 10 cycles apiece. Each CDR3 protein gets one entry after TCRdb re-called the multiplex PCR reads with MiXCR. The sample has approximately 42,000 distinct CDR3 sequences; 75% are singletons. From unsorted bulk tissue weighing roughly 17-31 mg, DNA and RNA were co-extracted. The sample comprised tumor-adjacent normal liver tissue. The origin of the receptors is a woman under 40 with primary liver carcinoma and hepatitis B virus infection.

The chain links TRBV11-1 to TRBJ2-3; D might be TRBD1 or TRBD2, each matching 5 bases. The V end lost 11 bases, the J end lost 1 base, and 31 bases lay between the germline ends. The CDR3 runs 19 residues. Germline CDR1 is SGHAT and CDR2 is FQDESV (reference sequence). The CDR3 sequence: CADNSGGSSVGARTDTQYF. The CDR3 coding sequence is TGTGCCGACAACTCTGGGGGAAGCTCTGTTGGAGCCCGCACAGATACGCAGTATTTT.

The sample holds many counts of this clonotype. The chain links TRBV30 to TRBJ2-3; no clear D. Germline lookup yields CDR1 GTSNPN and CDR2 SVGIG (reference sequence). The CDR3 has 12 residues. Trimming stripped 5 bases from V and 0 bases from J, with 6 bases between. CDR3 DNA: TGTGCCTGGGTTCCTAGCACAGATACGCAGTATTTT. It encodes CAWVPSTDTQYF.

This chain connects TRBV11-2 to TRBJ2-1; D is perhaps TRBD2 (5 bases). V was cut by 6 bases and J by 10 bases, with 19 bases left in between. The CDR3 runs to 14 residues. Germline V gives CDR1 SGHAT, CDR2 FQNNGV. The CDR3 DNA reads TGTGCCAGCAGTCCGGACTCGAGGTATAGGGAGCAGTTCTTC. The encoded protein is CASSPDSRYREQFF.

This clonotype has only a few counts. A read error may produce the germline difference seen at one junction end. The chain links TRBV4-2 to TRBJ2-2, with D unresolved. Germline V gives CDR1 LGHNA, CDR2 YNFKEQ. This CDR3 has 13 residues. CDR3: CASNQGDTGELFF. The CDR3 DNA sequence: TGTGCTAGCAACCAAGGCGACACCGGGGAGCTGTTTTTT.

This rearrangement joins TRBV6-5 to TRBJ2-1; D remains ambiguous. The germline V gene has CDR1 MNHEY and CDR2 SVGAGI. This CDR3 is 14 amino acids long. The ends were cut back, 7 bases at V and 3 bases at J, with 13 bases in the middle. The CDR3 DNA sequence: TGTGCCAGCAATCGATTACAAGACTACAATGAGCAGTTCTTC. Protein sequence: CASNRLQDYNEQFF.

The sample holds one count of this clonotype. A junction end diverges from the germline sequence, so it may reflect a read error. The chain employs TRBV11-3 and TRBJ2-3; weak D call: TRBD2 (6 bases). This CDR3 contains 19 residues. In germline, CDR1 is SGHNT, CDR2 YENEEA. CDR3: CASSLGIGTGAGGTDTEYF. CDR3 sequence (DNA): TGTGCCAGCAGCTTAGGTATTGGAACGGGAGCAGGAGGCACAGATACGGAGTATTTT.

This clonotype appeared a single time. The rearrangement links TRBV12-3 or TRBV12-4 to TRBJ1-1, with D unresolved. V lost 1 base to trimming and J lost 13 bases, with 19 bases between them. CDR3 length: 14 amino acids. CDR3 DNA: TGTGCCAGCAGTTTAGTTTTTAGGGTTTTCCCAGTTTTCTTT. The encoded protein is CASSLVFRVFPVFF.

As for this clonotype: Here the CDR3 omits its conserved ending phenylalanine or tryptophan, so a read error is the likely source. The chain carries TRBV6-2 or TRBV6-3 and TRBJ1-5, with D unresolved. CDR3 length: 15 residues. Trimming left V 7 bases short and J 9 bases short, with 22 bases between. In germline, CDR1 is MNHEY, CDR2 SVGEGT. Here the CDR3 reads CASNQDSSSWRPQHL. In nucleotides, the CDR3 is TGTGCCAGCAACCAAGATAGTTCTTCTTGGAGGCCCCAGCATCTT.

This chain uses TRBV20-1 with TRBJ1-4, with 9 bases lining up with TRBD1. From germline, CDR1 is DFQATT and CDR2 SNEGSKA (reference sequence). Losses at the gene ends were 3 bases for V and 4 bases for J; bases not matched to a gene: 12. This CDR3 contains 17 residues. The CDR3 loop is CSARGDREASINEKLFF. The DNA for the CDR3 is TGCAGTGCTAGGGGGGACAGGGAAGCATCAATTAATGAAAAACTGTTTTTT.

A word on this clonotype: Its ends do not fully match the called genes, so a read error is possible. This sequence joins TRBV4-1 and TRBJ2-3; D remains ambiguous. This CDR3 has 19 residues. Germline CDR1 is MGHRA and CDR2 is YSYEKL. The CDR3 DNA sequence: TGCGCCAGCAGTTCAGTACCTGGTGAAGGAAGGGTCAAGGCAGATGCGCAGTATTTT. As protein: CASSSVPGEGRVKADAQYF.

Regarding this clonotype: The junction differs from germline at one of its ends, possibly a read error. The rearrangement joins TRBV11-2 to TRBJ2-5; 7 bases are shared with TRBD1. Germline values: CDR1 SGHAT, CDR2 FQNNGV. This CDR3 region has 15 residues. The CDR3 nucleotides are TGTACCAGCAACCTGGGTGACAGGGACCAAGAGACCCACTACTTC. Its protein product is CTSNLGDRDQETHYF. Full variable domain (remainder filled in from reference TRBV11-2 and TRBJ2-5): EAGVAQSPRYKIIEKRQSVAFWCNPISGHATLYWYQQILGQGPKLLIQFQNNGVVDDSQLPKDRFSAERLKGVDSTLKIQPAKLEDSAVYLCTSNLGDRDQETHYFGPGTRLLVL.

V gene TRBV29-1 combines with J gene TRBJ2-5; the match to TRBD1 covers 10 bases. The CDR3 is made up of 15 amino acids. Germline CDR1 and CDR2: SQVTM and ANQGSEA. J was trimmed by 2 bases and V by 1 base; bases with no gene match: 4. Written as DNA, the CDR3 is TGCAGCGTTGAAGGGGGGACAGGGGAACAAGAGACCCAGTACTTC. It specifies CSVEGGTGEQETQYF.

A note on this clonotype: The junction and the germline gene differ at one end; a read error may be behind it. The chain is built from TRBV4-1 and TRBJ2-1, with 7 bases lining up with TRBD2. The CDR3 contains 16 residues. CDR1 and CDR2 (germline): MGHRA, YSYEKL. CDR3 sequence reads: CASSQDSASGYNERFF. Here the CDR3 DNA reads TGCGCCAGCAGCCAAGACTCAGCTAGCGGCTACAATGAGCGGTTTTTC.

With regard to this clonotype: Mismatch with germline at one junction end may stem from a read error. The chain joins TRBV4-1 to TRBJ1-3; 7 bases line up with TRBD1. This CDR3 region has 14 residues. The germline V gene has CDR1 MGHRA and CDR2 YSYEKL. CDR3 nucleotide sequence: TGCGCCAGCAGCCACGGGGACAGCGGAAACACCATACATTTT. It codes for CASSHGDSGNTIHF.

This clonotype was observed many times. The chain uses TRBV5-6 and TRBJ1-3, with TRBD1 matching over 9 bases. There are 15 residues in the CDR3. The junction had 3 bases not matched to a gene; V was cut back by 4 bases and J by 1 base. Germline V gene sequence: CDR1 SGHDT, CDR2 YYEEEE. Here the CDR3 DNA reads TGTGCCAGCAGCGCCGGGACAGGGTCTGGAAACACCATATATTTT. Amino acids: CASSAGTGSGNTIYF.

This clonotype was observed many times. V usage is TRBV6-5 and J usage is TRBJ2-3; 7 bases align to TRBD2. The germline V gene encodes CDR1 MNHEY and CDR2 SVGAGI. The CDR3 extends over 16 amino acids. V lost 6 bases to trimming and J lost 5 bases; unmatched junction nucleotides: 14. The DNA for the CDR3 is TGTGCCAGCAGCTATGGTCCAAGGGAGGGCCAAGATACGCAGTATTTT. Protein: CASSYGPREGQDTQYF.

As for this clonotype: A read error may produce the germline difference seen at one junction end. V usage is TRBV29-1 and J usage is TRBJ2-4; possibly TRBD1 or TRBD2 for D (5 bases each). The germline CDR1 and CDR2 sequences are SQVTM and ANQGSEA. This CDR3 contains 13 residues. The CDR3 here is CSVEVGVRNIQYF. Written as DNA, the CDR3 is TGCAGCGTTGAAGTGGGGGTGAGAAACATACAGTACTTC. The full variable domain, completed using reference TRBV29-1 and TRBJ2-4, is SAVISQKPSRDICQRGTSLTIQCQVDSQVTMMFWYRQQPGQSLTLIATANQGSEATYESGFVIDKFPISRPNLTFSTLTVSNMSPEDSSIYLCSVEVGVRNIQYFGAGTRLSVL.

CDR3 loop: CASSVPHDGVQYF. CDR3 coding DNA: TGTGCCAGCAGCGTCCCCCATGACGGCGTCCAGTACTTC. The rearrangement links TRBV9 to TRBJ2-5; D ambiguous. Trimming cost V 2 bases and J 10 bases, with 15 bases left between them. The CDR3 has 13 amino acids. Germline V gene lookup returns CDR1 SGDLS and CDR2 YYNGEE.

Notes on this clonotype: An end of the junction differs from the germline gene, which may be a read error. The chain employs TRBV6-6 and TRBJ2-5; the match to TRBD1 covers 7 bases. The CDR3 extends over 15 amino acids. The germline CDR1 and CDR2 sequences are MNHNY and SVGAGI (reference sequence). The CDR3 DNA reads TGTACCAGCAGTTACTCGACAGGGCCCCAAGAGACCCGGTACTTC. Amino acids: CTSSYSTGPQETRYF.

About this clonotype itself: Sequence at one end of the junction differs from germline and may be a read error. CDR3 in amino acids: CASNYSKVSGDTQYF. CDR3 bases: TGTGCCAGCAATTACTCGAAGGTTAGTGGAGATACGCAGTATTTT. V usage is TRBV6-5 and J usage is TRBJ2-3, with D unclear. The germline gives CDR1 MNHEY, CDR2 SVGAGI. The CDR3 contains 15 residues.

The rearrangement links TRBV4-1 to TRBJ2-1; D gene unclear. Germline V lookup: CDR1 MGHRA, CDR2 YSYEKL. The CDR3 sequence is 13 residues long. V was shortened by 0 bases and J by 16 bases, with 16 bases between the two germline ends. CDR3 sequence (DNA): TGCGCCAGCAGCCAAGATCTCTACAATGAACATTTCTTC. Residues: CASSQDLYNEHFF.